The 10 T cell receptor beta chains reported below all come from one sample, sequenced in a study of blood T cell repertoires in COVID-19. Generated by immunoSEQ multiplex PCR, the TCRdb table keeps only in-frame clones and is missing some. The sample has under 250,000 clones, approximately 84% seen once. What was sequenced was peripheral blood. These receptors were collected from a man aged 50 to 60 with active or convalescent COVID-19.

V gene TRBV4-1 combines with J gene TRBJ1-2; possibly TRBD1 for D (6 bases). V was cut by 4 bases and J by 8 bases, with 11 bases left in between. The CDR3 covers 12 residues. Germline CDR1 and CDR2: MGHRA and YSYEKL. CDR3 sequence: CASSLDSFGYTF. CDR3 nucleotides: TGCGCCAGCAGCCTGGACAGTTTCGGCTACACCTTC.

CDR3 protein: CATSRGTSGGQETQYF. The CDR3 DNA sequence: TGTGCCACCAGCAGAGGGACTAGCGGGGGCCAAGAGACCCAGTACTTC. The rearrangement uses TRBV15 and TRBJ2-5; 13 bases match TRBD2. The CDR3 totals 16 residues. Germline V gene sequence: CDR1 LNHNV, CDR2 YYDKDF (reference sequence). V lost 1 base to trimming and J lost 1 base; unmatched junction nucleotides: 0. The full variable domain, with the rest looked up from reference TRBV15 and TRBJ2-5, is DAMVIQNPRYQVTQFGKPVTLSCSQTLNHNVMYWYQQKSSQAPKLLFHYYDKDFNNEADTPDNFQSRRPNTSFCFLDIRSPGLGDTAMYLCATSRGTSGGQETQYFGPGTRLLVL.

The chain uses TRBV19 and TRBJ1-4, with D possibly TRBD1 on 5 matching bases. CDR3 size: 13 residues. V was clipped by 7 bases and J by 7 bases, with 13 bases between them. Germline V gene lookup returns CDR1 LNHDA and CDR2 SQIVND (reference sequence). CDR3 nucleotide sequence: TGTGCCAGTAAAGGGGTTGTTCGTGAAAAACTGTTTTTT. Translated: CASKGVVREKLFF. The whole variable domain, filled in from reference TRBV19 and TRBJ1-4, reads DGGITQSPKYLFRKEGQNVTLSCEQNLNHDAMYWYRQDPGQGLRLIYYSQIVNDFQKGDIAEGYSVSREKKESFPLTVTSAQKNPTAFYLCASKGVVREKLFFGSGTQLSVL.

The chain uses TRBV13 and TRBJ2-3, with 9 bases lining up with TRBD2. Germline values: CDR1 PRHDT, CDR2 FYEKMQ (reference sequence). The J segment lost 3 bases and the V segment lost 5 bases, leaving 3 bases of the junction unmatched. The CDR3 is made up of 14 amino acids. The DNA of the CDR3 is TGTGCCAGCAGCCGCGGGGGGGCTACAGATACGCAGTATTTT. Residues: CASSRGGATDTQYF.

This sequence joins TRBV5-4 and TRBJ1-3; a possible D gene is TRBD1 (6 bases). Germline lookup yields CDR1 SGHNT and CDR2 YYREEE (reference sequence). The CDR3 totals 14 residues. Trimming left V 2 bases short and J 3 bases short, with 9 bases between. The CDR3: CASSLGGIGNTIYF. The DNA of the CDR3 is TGTGCCAGCAGCTTAGGGGGAATTGGAAACACCATATATTTT. Drawing the rest from reference TRBV5-4 and TRBJ1-3, the complete variable domain is ETGVTQSPTHLIKTRGQQVTLRCSSQSGHNTVSWYQQALGQGPQFIFQYYREEENGRGNFPPRFSGLQFPNYSSELNVNALELDDSALYLCASSLGGIGNTIYFGEGSWLTVV.

The chain couples TRBV6-2 or TRBV6-3 to TRBJ1-3; no firm D call. There are 16 residues in the CDR3. CDR1 is MNHEY, CDR2 SVGEGT, per germline. Trimming removed 2 bases from V and 0 bases from J, with 11 bases in between. The CDR3 loop reads CASSYGHPSSGNTIYF. As DNA, the CDR3 is TGTGCCAGCAGTTACGGCCATCCGTCCTCTGGAAACACCATATATTTT.

The chain links TRBV2 to TRBJ1-5; the D gene is possibly TRBD1 (5 bases). The CDR3 is 13 residues long. CDR1 is SNHLY and CDR2 is FYNNEI in the germline V gene. V was trimmed by 6 bases and J by 3 bases, leaving 9 bases between them. For the CDR3, the DNA is TGTGCCAGCAGCAGGGACTTCAATCAGCCCCAGCATTTT. Amino acids: CASSRDFNQPQHF.

This clone was detected many times. This chain's CDR3 is CASLEGGNQPQHF. The CDR3 coding sequence is TGTGCCAGTCTCGAGGGGGGCAATCAGCCCCAGCATTTT. The rearrangement joins TRBV19 to TRBJ1-5, with D tentatively TRBD1 (6 bases). V lost 8 bases to trimming and J lost 2 bases, with 10 bases between them. Germline-derived CDR1 and CDR2 are LNHDA and SQIVND (reference sequence). The CDR3 covers 13 residues.

This sequence joins TRBV19 and TRBJ1-1; the D is unclear. The CDR3 runs to 16 residues. CDR1 and CDR2 (germline): LNHDA, SQIVND (reference sequence). V shed 10 bases and J shed 1 base, with 22 bases lying between them. The CDR3 DNA is TGTGCCACCTCACCGATTGGGGAGACGGAGAACACTGAAGCTTTCTTT. Protein: CATSPIGETENTEAFF. Supplemented by reference TRBV19 and TRBJ1-1, the full variable domain reads DGGITQSPKYLFRKEGQNVTLSCEQNLNHDAMYWYRQDPGQGLRLIYYSQIVNDFQKGDIAEGYSVSREKKESFPLTVTSAQKNPTAFYLCATSPIGETENTEAFFGQGTRLTVV.

The chain employs TRBV27 and TRBJ1-4; TRBD1 matches at 7 bases. Germline assignment: CDR1 MNHEY and CDR2 SMNVEV (reference sequence). CDR3 length: 13 residues. With V trimmed by 3 bases and J by 13 bases, 8 bases remained unmatched. The CDR3 DNA follows: TGTGCCAGCAGTTTTGAGAGACAGGGCAGACTGTTTTTT. Protein product: CASSFERQGRLFF.